This T cell receptor beta chain came from a study of T cell responses to AZD1222 COVID-19 vaccine. Regarding the study as a whole: Following two doses of AZD1222, Spike-specific TCR breadth and depth rose. White British people made up most donors, females outnumbered males, and clonal diversity was possibly underestimated.

Remarks on this clone: The antigen is not known.

This CDR3 contains 15 residues. The germline V gene encodes CDR1 SEHNR and CDR2 FQNEAQ (reference sequence). V was pared by 4 bases and J by 5 bases, with 4 bases of the junction left unmatched. Clones were read by immunoSEQ multiplex PCR, and TCRdb kept only the in-frame ones, dropping some. The data show approximately 100,000 clones, just over 90% seen once. This clonotype originated in an adult who received the AZD1222 COVID-19 vaccine. The sample here was peripheral blood, taken 28 days after the second AZD1222 dose. The chain combines TRBV7-9 with TRBJ1-5, with 11 bases lining up with TRBD1. The CDR3 is CASSSGTGGDQPQHF. CDR3 nucleotides: TGTGCCAGCAGCTCAGGGACAGGGGGTGATCAGCCCCAGCATTTT.